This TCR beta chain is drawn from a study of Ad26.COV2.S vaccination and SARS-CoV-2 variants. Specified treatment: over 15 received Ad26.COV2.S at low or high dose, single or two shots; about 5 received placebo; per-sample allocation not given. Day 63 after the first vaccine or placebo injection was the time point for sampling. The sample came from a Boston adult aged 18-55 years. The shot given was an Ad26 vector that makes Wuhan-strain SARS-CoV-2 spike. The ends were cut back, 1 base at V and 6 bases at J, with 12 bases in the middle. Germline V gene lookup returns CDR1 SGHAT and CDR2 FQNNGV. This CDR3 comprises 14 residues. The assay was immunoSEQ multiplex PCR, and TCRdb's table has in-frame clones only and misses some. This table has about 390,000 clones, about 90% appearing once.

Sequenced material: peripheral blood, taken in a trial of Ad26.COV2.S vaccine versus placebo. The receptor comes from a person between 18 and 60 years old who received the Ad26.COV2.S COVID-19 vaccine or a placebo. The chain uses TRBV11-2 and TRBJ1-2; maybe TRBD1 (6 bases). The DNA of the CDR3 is TGTGCCAGCAGCTTAGTTCTGGGGGCGCATGGCTACACCTTC. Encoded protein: CASSLVLGAHGYTF.